A single sample gave rise to the 20 T cell receptor beta chains below, sequenced in a study of blood T cell repertoires in COVID-19. The assay was immunoSEQ multiplex PCR, and TCRdb's table has in-frame clones only and misses some. The table lists 140,000 to 150,000 clones, about 83% of them singletons. Sequencing was carried out using peripheral blood. Every receptor here comes from a man aged 25-45 years with COVID-19, enrolled during active disease.

The V gene is TRBV7-2, the J gene TRBJ2-4, with 8 nucleotides matching TRBD1. Trimming cost V 1 base and J 7 bases; bases outside gene matches: 6. The CDR3 contains 15 residues. Germline V CDR1 and CDR2: SGHTA, FQGNSA. Here the CDR3 reads CASSLGGQGANIQYF. The CDR3 DNA reads TGTGCCAGCAGCTTAGGAGGGCAGGGGGCTAACATTCAGTACTTC. Looking up the rest from reference TRBV7-2 and TRBJ2-4 gives the full variable domain: GAGVSQSPSNKVTEKGKDVELRCDPISGHTALYWYRQSLGQGLEFLIYFQGNSAPDKSGLPSDRFSAERTGGSVSTLTIQRTQQEDSAVYLCASSLGGQGANIQYFGAGTRLSVL.

The CDR3 DNA is TGTGCCAGCAGTTACTCGACGGGGTCCCGTACAGATACGCAGTATTTT. Protein product: CASSYSTGSRTDTQYF. The chain joins TRBV6-5 to TRBJ2-3; a weak D match, TRBD2 (5 bases). The germline V and J ends were trimmed by 0 bases and 3 bases, with 13 bases remaining between them. Germline lookup yields CDR1 MNHEY and CDR2 SVGAGI. The CDR3 spans 16 residues.

V and J are TRBV18 and TRBJ2-4, with a possible D match to TRBD2 (6 bases). CDR1 is KGHSH and CDR2 is LQKENI in the germline V gene. Trimming took 4 bases from V and 4 from J, leaving 11 bases between them. The CDR3 totals 14 residues. The CDR3 bases are TGTGCCAGCTCACTGGCCGGGACTAAAAACATTCAGTACTTC. This translates into CASSLAGTKNIQYF.

This sequence joins TRBV9 and TRBJ1-2; D call uncertain. The CDR3 has 12 residues. Trimming took off 6 bases at V and 4 bases at J, with 10 bases between the two ends. CDR1 SGDLS and CDR2 YYNGEE come from the germline V gene. The CDR3 sequence: CASTGEVYGYTF. The CDR3 DNA reads TGTGCCAGCACCGGGGAGGTCTATGGCTACACCTTC. Drawing the rest from reference TRBV9 and TRBJ1-2, the complete variable domain is DSGVTQTPKHLITATGQRVTLRCSPRSGDLSVYWYQQSLDQGLQFLIQYYNGEERAKGNILERFSAQQFPDLHSELNLSSLELGDSALYFCASTGEVYGYTFGSGTRLTVV.

The chain recombines TRBV18 with TRBJ2-2; D ambiguous. Trimming removed 1 base from V and 6 bases from J, with 6 bases in between. The CDR3 sequence is 13 residues long. From germline, CDR1 is KGHSH and CDR2 LQKENI. CDR3 in amino acids: CASSPQSAGELFF. The CDR3 nucleotides read TGTGCCAGCTCACCACAGAGCGCCGGGGAGCTGTTTTTT. The full variable domain, rest sourced from reference TRBV18 and TRBJ2-2, is NAGVMQNPRHLVRRRGQEARLRCSPMKGHSHVYWYRQLPEEGLKFMVYLQKENIIDESGMPKERFSAEFPKEGPSILRIQQVVRGDSAAYFCASSPQSAGELFFGEGSRLTVL.

The CDR3 region has the DNA TGTGCCAGCAGTGAGAAGCGGAGCTACGAGCAGTACTTC. It yields the protein CASSEKRSYEQYF. J is TRBJ2-7 and V is TRBV2; tentative D call: TRBD2 (5 bases). Germline V gene data show CDR1 as SNHLY and CDR2 as FYNNEI. Deletions cut 3 bases from V and 3 bases from J, with 9 bases between. This CDR3 is built from 13 residues.

J is TRBJ1-6 and V is TRBV5-6; possibly TRBD1 for D (5 bases). Germline V CDR1 and CDR2: SGHDT, YYEEEE. Deletions cut 3 bases from V and 7 bases from J, with 14 bases between. The CDR3 extends over 15 amino acids. The chain's CDR3 is CASSYALGRNSPLHF. The CDR3 DNA follows: TGTGCCAGCAGCTATGCACTGGGGCGGAATTCACCCCTCCACTTT. Together with reference TRBV5-6 and TRBJ1-6, the CDR3 gives the full variable domain: DAGVTQSPTHLIKTRGQQVTLRCSPKSGHDTVSWYQQALGQGPQFIFQYYEEEERQRGNFPDRFSGHQFPNYSSELNVNALLLGDSALYLCASSYALGRNSPLHFGNGTRLTVT.

Details on this clone: At one end the junction does not follow the germline gene, possibly because of a read error. CDR3 protein: CASSLRFPSHEQYF. CDR3 nucleotide sequence: TGTGCCAGCAGTTTACGGTTTCCCTCCCACGAGCAGTACTTC. V and J are TRBV27 and TRBJ2-7; D not certain. The CDR3 loop spans 14 amino acids. Germline lookup yields CDR1 MNHEY and CDR2 SMNVEV (reference sequence).

The chain links TRBV28 to TRBJ1-5, with D possibly matching TRBD1 (5 bases). CDR3 length: 17 residues. Germline-derived CDR1 and CDR2 are MDHEN and SYDVKM. V was trimmed by 6 bases and J by 6 bases, leaving 24 bases between them. The CDR3: CASSSPGLGGWGQPQHF. CDR3 sequence (DNA): TGTGCCAGCAGCTCCCCGGGACTGGGCGGGTGGGGTCAGCCCCAGCATTTT.

The chain links TRBV27 to TRBJ1-1; a weak D match, TRBD1 (6 bases). Germline lookup yields CDR1 MNHEY and CDR2 SMNVEV (reference sequence). Trimming left V 0 bases short and J 2 bases short, with 13 bases between. The CDR3 is 16 amino acids. This CDR3 reads CASSLSPGGANTEAFF. The CDR3 DNA follows: TGTGCCAGCAGTTTATCCCCGGGGGGGGCAAACACTGAAGCTTTCTTT.

The V call is TRBV5-1, the J call TRBJ1-2, with D hard to call. The CDR3 has 13 residues. In germline, CDR1 is SGHRS, CDR2 YFSETQ. Between the trimmed V and J ends, which lost 0 bases and 8 bases, there was a span of 11 bases. This chain's CDR3 is CASSLGSVVGYTF. CDR3 bases: TGCGCCAGCAGCTTGGGGTCAGTCGTCGGCTACACCTTC.

This chain joins TRBV5-4 and TRBJ2-5; TRBD1 agrees at 8 bases. The CDR3 extends over 14 amino acids. Germline V lookup: CDR1 SGHNT, CDR2 YYREEE (reference sequence). V dropped 4 bases and J dropped 5; count of bases not matched to a gene: 7. CDR3 region: CASSIGTGGETQYF. As DNA, the CDR3 is TGTGCCAGCAGCATAGGGACAGGAGGGGAGACCCAGTACTTC.

The chain employs TRBV2 and TRBJ1-5; D is possibly TRBD1 (6 bases). Trimming pared 7 bases from V and 6 bases from J, leaving 16 bases between. The CDR3 is 14 amino acids. The germline CDR1 and CDR2 sequences are SNHLY and FYNNEI. CDR3 protein: CASTIGGAFQPQHF. The CDR3 DNA reads as TGTGCCAGCACTATAGGGGGGGCATTTCAGCCCCAGCATTTT.

This chain uses TRBV10-3 with TRBJ2-6, with 7 bases aligning to TRBD2. J gave up 4 bases and V 6 bases, and 3 bases lay outside the gene matches. The CDR3 totals 14 residues. CDR1 and CDR2 (germline): ENHRY, SYGVKD. The CDR3 loop is CAIRRESGANVLTF. The CDR3 nucleotides read TGTGCCATCAGGCGGGAGTCAGGGGCCAACGTCCTGACTTTC.

The chain links TRBV10-3 to TRBJ1-1, with 9 bases that match TRBD1. This CDR3 has 14 residues. Germline CDR1 reads ENHRY; CDR2 reads SYGVKD. V gave up 6 bases and J gave up 5 bases; unmatched junction bases: 7. The CDR3 region has the DNA TGTGCCATCAGGGACAGGGGACGGGGGACTGAAGCTTTCTTT. Its translation: CAIRDRGRGTEAFF.

V is TRBV24-1 and J is TRBJ2-3, with 9 bases that match TRBD2. The CDR3 runs 16 residues. Germline values: CDR1 KGHDR, CDR2 SFDVKD. V dropped 5 bases and J dropped 2; count of bases not matched to a gene: 7. The CDR3 region has the DNA TGTGCCACCAGTGCGCCCCTAGCGGGGAACACAGATACGCAGTATTTT. Protein: CATSAPLAGNTDTQYF.

The CDR3, as DNA: TGTGCCAGCAGCGAACCAGGGACCTACGAGCAGTACTTC. This translates into CASSEPGTYEQYF. The gene calls are TRBV14 and TRBJ2-7, with D maybe TRBD1 (5 bases). The length of the CDR3 is 13 residues. Trimming removed 5 bases from V and 2 bases from J, with 10 bases in between. Germline assignment: CDR1 SGHDN and CDR2 FVKESK.

The V call is TRBV24-1, the J call TRBJ2-1; D is perhaps TRBD2 (6 bases). The CDR3 sequence is 14 residues long. The V end lost 7 bases, the J end lost 2 bases, and 11 bases lay between the germline ends. CDR1 and CDR2 (germline): KGHDR, SFDVKD. The CDR3 DNA reads as TGTGCCACCAGGGGGACTGCAACCTACAATGAGCAGTTCTTC. Its translation is CATRGTATYNEQFF.

This clone turned up a few times. The chain couples TRBV5-1 to TRBJ1-4; perhaps TRBD1 as D (5 bases). V was clipped by 5 bases and J by 5 bases, with 16 bases between them. The length of the CDR3 is 15 residues. Germline V gene lookup returns CDR1 SGHRS and CDR2 YFSETQ. CDR3 DNA: TGCGCCAGCAGGCCTGACAGCCATGGGAATGAAAAACTGTTTTTT. Its protein is CASRPDSHGNEKLFF.

The chain recombines TRBV6-5 with TRBJ2-6; D might be TRBD2 (5 bases). V was pared by 7 bases and J by 2 bases, with 12 bases between. CDR3 length: 15 amino acids. Germline lookup yields CDR1 MNHEY and CDR2 SVGAGI. The CDR3 sequence is CASKKRVAGANVLTF. The DNA of the CDR3 is TGTGCCAGCAAAAAGAGGGTAGCTGGGGCCAACGTCCTGACTTTC.